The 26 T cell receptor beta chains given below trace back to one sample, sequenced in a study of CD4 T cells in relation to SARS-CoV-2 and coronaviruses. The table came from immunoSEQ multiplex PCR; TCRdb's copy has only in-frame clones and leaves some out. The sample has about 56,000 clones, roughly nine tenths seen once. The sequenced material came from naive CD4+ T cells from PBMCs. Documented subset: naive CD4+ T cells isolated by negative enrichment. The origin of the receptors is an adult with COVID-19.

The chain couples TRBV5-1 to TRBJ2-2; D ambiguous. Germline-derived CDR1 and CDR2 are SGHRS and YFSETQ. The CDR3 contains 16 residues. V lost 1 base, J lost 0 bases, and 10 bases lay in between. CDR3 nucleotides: TGCGCCAGCAGCTTGCCGTCCGCAACGAACACCGGGGAGCTGTTTTTT. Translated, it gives CASSLPSATNTGELFF.

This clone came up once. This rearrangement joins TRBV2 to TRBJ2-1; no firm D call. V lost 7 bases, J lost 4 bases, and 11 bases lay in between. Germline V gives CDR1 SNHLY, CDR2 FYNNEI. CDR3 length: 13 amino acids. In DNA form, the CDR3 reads TGTGCCAGCACCCTTCGGGCATACAATGAGCAGTTCTTC. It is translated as CASTLRAYNEQFF.

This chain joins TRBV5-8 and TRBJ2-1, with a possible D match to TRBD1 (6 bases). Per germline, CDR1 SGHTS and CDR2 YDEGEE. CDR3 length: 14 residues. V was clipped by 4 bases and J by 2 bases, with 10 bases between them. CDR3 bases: TGTGCCAGCAGCCGCAGGGGTACCTACAATGAGCAGTTCTTC. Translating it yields CASSRRGTYNEQFF. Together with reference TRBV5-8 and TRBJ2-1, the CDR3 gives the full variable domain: EAGVTQSPTHLIKTRGQQATLRCSPISGHTSVYWYQQALGLGLQFLLWYDEGEERNRGNFPPRFSGRQFPNYSSELNVNALELEDSALYLCASSRRGTYNEQFFGPGTRLTVL.

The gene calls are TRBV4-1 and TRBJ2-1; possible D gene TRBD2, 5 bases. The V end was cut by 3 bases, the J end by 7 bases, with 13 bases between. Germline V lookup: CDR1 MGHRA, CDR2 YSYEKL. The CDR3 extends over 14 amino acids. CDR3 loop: CASSHMGARNEQFF. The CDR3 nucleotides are TGCGCCAGCAGCCATATGGGAGCGAGAAATGAGCAGTTCTTC.

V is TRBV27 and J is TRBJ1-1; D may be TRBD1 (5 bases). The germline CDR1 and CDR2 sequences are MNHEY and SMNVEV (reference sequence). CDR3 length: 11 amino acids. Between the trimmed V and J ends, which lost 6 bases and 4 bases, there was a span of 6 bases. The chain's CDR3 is CASRGGTEAFF. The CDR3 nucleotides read TGTGCCAGCAGGGGGGGCACTGAAGCTTTCTTT.

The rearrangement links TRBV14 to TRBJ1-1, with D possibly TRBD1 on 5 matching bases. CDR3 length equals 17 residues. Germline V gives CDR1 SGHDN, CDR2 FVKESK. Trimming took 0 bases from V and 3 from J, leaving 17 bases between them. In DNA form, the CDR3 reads TGTGCCAGCAGCCAAGATTTTTCGGCCAGGGTCTACACTGAAGCTTTCTTT. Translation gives CASSQDFSARVYTEAFF.

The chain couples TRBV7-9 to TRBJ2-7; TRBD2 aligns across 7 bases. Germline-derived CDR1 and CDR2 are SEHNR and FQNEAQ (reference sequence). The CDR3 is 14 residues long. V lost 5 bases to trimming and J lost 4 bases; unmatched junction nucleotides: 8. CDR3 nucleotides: TGTGCCAGCAGCCCTTGGGGTAGCGGGTACGAGCAGTACTTC. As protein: CASSPWGSGYEQYF.

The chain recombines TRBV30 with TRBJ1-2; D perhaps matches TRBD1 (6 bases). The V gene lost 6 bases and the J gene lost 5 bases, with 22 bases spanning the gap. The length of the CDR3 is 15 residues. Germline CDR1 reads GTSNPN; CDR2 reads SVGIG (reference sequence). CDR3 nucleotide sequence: TGTGCCTGCGCACCTTTACAGGGACTTGGTTATGGCTACACCTTC. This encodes CACAPLQGLGYGYTF. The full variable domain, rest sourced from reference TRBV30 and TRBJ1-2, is SQTIHQWPATLVQPVGSPLSLECTVEGTSNPNLYWYRQAAGRGLQLLFYSVGIGQISSEVPQNLSASRPQDRQFILSSKKLLLSDSGFYLCACAPLQGLGYGYTFGSGTRLTVV.

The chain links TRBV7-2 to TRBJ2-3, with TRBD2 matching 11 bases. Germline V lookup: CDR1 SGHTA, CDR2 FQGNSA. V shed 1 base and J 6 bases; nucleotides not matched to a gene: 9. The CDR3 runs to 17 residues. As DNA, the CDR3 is TGTGCCAGCAGCTTAGGAGGACTAGCGGGCCTGTGGGATACGCAGTATTTT. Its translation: CASSLGGLAGLWDTQYF.

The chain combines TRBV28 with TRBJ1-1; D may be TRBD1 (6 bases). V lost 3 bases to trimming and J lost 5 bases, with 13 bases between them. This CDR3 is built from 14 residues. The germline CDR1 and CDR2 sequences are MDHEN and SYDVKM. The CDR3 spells CASSLHRERTEAFF. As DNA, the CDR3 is TGTGCCAGCAGTTTGCACAGGGAGAGGACTGAAGCTTTCTTT.

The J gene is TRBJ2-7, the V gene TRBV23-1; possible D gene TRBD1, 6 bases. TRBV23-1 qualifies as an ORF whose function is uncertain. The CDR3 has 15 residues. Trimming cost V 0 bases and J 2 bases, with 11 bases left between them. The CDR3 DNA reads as TGCGCCAGCAGTCAATCTCGGCAGGGGCCCTACGAGCAGTACTTC. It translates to CASSQSRQGPYEQYF.

CDR3 in amino acids: CASSQPRQGREAEQFF. DNA for the CDR3: TGCGCCAGCAGCCAGCCACGACAGGGACGGGAGGCTGAGCAGTTCTTC. The rearrangement joins TRBV4-1 to TRBJ2-1; D tentatively reads TRBD1 or TRBD2 (7 bases each). Trimming left V 3 bases short and J 9 bases short, with 21 bases between. This CDR3 comprises 16 residues. Germline V lookup: CDR1 MGHRA, CDR2 YSYEKL.

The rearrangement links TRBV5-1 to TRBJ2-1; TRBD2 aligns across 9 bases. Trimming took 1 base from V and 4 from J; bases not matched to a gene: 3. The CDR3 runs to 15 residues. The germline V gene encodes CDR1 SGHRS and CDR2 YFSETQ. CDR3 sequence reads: CASSLWSGGYNEQFF. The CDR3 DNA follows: TGCGCCAGCAGCTTGTGGAGCGGGGGGTACAATGAGCAGTTCTTC.

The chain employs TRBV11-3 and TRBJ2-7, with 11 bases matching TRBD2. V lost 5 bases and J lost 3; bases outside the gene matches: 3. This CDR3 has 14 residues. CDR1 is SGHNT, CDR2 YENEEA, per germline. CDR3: CASSRGTSGYEQYF. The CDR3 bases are TGTGCCAGCAGCCGCGGGACTAGCGGCTACGAGCAGTACTTC.

CDR3 coding DNA: TGTGCCAGTAGTATCCGACTAGCGGGAGCCAACAATGAGCAGTTCTTC. This codes for CASSIRLAGANNEQFF. The V gene is TRBV19, the J gene TRBJ2-1; 12 nucleotides align to TRBD2. The J segment lost 5 bases and the V segment lost 3 bases, leaving 5 bases of the junction unmatched. CDR3 size: 16 residues. Germline V CDR1 and CDR2: LNHDA, SQIVND (reference sequence).

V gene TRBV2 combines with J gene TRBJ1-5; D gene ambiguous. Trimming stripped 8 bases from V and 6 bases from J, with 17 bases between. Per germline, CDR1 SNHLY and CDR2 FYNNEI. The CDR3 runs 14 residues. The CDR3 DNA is TGTGCCAGCGTCAGGTCAGTGGAAGGTCAGCCCCAGCATTTT. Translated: CASVRSVEGQPQHF.

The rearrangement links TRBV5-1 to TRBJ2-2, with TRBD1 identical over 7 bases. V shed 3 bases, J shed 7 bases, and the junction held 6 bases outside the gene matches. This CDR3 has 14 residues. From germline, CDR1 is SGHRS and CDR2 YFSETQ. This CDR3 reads CASSWTGSGGELFF. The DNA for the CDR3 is TGCGCCAGCAGCTGGACAGGCTCGGGCGGGGAGCTGTTTTTT.

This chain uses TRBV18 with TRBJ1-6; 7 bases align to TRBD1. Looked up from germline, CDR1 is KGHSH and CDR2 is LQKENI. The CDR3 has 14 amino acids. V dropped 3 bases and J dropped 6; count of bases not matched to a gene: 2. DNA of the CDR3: TGTGCCAGCTCACCGCGACAGGGTAATTCACCCCTCCACTTT. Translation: CASSPRQGNSPLHF.

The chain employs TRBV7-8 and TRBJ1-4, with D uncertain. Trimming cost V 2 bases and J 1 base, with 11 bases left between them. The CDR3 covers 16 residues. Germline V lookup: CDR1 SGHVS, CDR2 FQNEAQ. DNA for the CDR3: TGTGCCAGCAGCTTAAATTCACGGAGAACTAATGAAAAACTGTTTTTT. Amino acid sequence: CASSLNSRRTNEKLFF.

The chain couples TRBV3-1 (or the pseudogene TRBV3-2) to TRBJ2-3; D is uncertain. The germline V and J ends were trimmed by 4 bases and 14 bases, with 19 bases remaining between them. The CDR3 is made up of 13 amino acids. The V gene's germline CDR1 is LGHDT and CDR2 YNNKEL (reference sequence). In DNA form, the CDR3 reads TGTGCCAGCAGCCCCGACATCCCCAGTCGCTCGTATTTT. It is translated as CASSPDIPSRSYF.

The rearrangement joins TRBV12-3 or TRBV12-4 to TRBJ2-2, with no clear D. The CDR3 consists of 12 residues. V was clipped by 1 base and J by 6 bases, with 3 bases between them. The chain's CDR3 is CASSLGAGELFF. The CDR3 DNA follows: TGTGCCAGCAGTTTAGGGGCCGGGGAGCTGTTTTTT.

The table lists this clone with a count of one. Written as DNA, the CDR3 is TGTGCCAGCAGTTTATCGGACAGGGGGCAGTATTTT. This sequence encodes CASSLSDRGQYF. The V and J genes are TRBV28 and TRBJ2-3; 9 bases match TRBD1. Germline CDR1 MDHEN, CDR2 SYDVKM. The V segment lost 1 base and the J segment 11 bases; nucleotides outside the gene matches: 1. The CDR3 length is 12 residues.

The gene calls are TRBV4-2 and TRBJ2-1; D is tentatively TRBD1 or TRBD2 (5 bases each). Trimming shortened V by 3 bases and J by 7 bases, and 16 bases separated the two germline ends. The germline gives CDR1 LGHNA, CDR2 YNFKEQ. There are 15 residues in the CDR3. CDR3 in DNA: TGTGCCAGCAGCCAGGACACGGTACTAGTGAATGAGCAGTTCTTC. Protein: CASSQDTVLVNEQFF.

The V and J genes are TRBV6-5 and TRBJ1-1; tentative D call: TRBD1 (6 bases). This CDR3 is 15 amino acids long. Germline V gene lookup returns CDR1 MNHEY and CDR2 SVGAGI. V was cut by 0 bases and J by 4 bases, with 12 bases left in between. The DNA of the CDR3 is TGTGCCAGCAGTTACTCGATGATGGGGGCCACTGAAGCTTTCTTT. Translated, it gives CASSYSMMGATEAFF.

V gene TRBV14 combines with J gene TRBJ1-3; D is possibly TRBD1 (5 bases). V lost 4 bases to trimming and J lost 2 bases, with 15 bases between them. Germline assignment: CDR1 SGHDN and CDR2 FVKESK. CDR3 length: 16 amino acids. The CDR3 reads CASSPPWGGPGNTIYF. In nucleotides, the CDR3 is TGTGCCAGCAGCCCCCCTTGGGGGGGACCTGGAAACACCATATATTTT. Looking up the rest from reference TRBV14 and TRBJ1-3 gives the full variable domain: EAGVTQFPSHSVIEKGQTVTLRCDPISGHDNLYWYRRVMGKEIKFLLHFVKESKQDESGMPNNRFLAERTGGTYSTLKVQPAELEDSGVYFCASSPPWGGPGNTIYFGEGSWLTVV.

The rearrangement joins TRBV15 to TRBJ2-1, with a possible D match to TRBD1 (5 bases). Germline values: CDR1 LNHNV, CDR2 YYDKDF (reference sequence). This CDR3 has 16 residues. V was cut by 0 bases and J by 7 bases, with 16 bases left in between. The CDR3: CATSRELAAGRNEQFF. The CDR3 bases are TGTGCCACCAGCAGAGAACTCGCGGCAGGGCGGAATGAGCAGTTCTTC.